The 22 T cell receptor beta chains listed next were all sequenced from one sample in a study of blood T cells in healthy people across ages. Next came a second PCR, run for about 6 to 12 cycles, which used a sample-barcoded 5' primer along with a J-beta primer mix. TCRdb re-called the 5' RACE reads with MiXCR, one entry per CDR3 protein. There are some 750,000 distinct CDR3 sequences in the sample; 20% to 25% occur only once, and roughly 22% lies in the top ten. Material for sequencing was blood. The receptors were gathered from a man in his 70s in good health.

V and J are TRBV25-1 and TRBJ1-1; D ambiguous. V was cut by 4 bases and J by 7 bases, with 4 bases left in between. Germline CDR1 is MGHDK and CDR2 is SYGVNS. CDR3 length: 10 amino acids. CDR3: CASSAGEAFF. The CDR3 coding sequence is TGTGCCAGCAGTGCCGGTGAAGCTTTCTTT.

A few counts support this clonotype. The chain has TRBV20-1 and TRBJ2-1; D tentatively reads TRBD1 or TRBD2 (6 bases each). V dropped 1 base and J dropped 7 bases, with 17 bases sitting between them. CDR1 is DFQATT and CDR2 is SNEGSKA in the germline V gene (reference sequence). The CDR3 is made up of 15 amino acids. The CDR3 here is CSARGGGLIPNEQFF. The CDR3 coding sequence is TGCAGTGCTAGAGGTGGGGGGCTCATTCCAAATGAGCAGTTCTTC.

The CDR3 DNA is TGTGCCAGCAGACCCCCCCGGGACAGTGCGACAGATACGCAGTATTTT. It translates to CASRPPRDSATDTQYF. The genes are TRBV27 and TRBJ2-3; 7 bases line up with TRBD1. The J segment lost 3 bases and the V segment lost 6 bases, leaving 12 bases of the junction unmatched. The CDR3 consists of 16 residues. Germline assignment: CDR1 MNHEY and CDR2 SMNVEV (reference sequence).

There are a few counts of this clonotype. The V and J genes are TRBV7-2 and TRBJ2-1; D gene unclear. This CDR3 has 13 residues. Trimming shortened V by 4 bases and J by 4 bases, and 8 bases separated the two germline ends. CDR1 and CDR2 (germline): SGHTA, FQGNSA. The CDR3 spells CASSSPQYNEQFF. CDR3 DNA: TGTGCCAGCAGCTCCCCCCAATACAATGAGCAGTTCTTC.

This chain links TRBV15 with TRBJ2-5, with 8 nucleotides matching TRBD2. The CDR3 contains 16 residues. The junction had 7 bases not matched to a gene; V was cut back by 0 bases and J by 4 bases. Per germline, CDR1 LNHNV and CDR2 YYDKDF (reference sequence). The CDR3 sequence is CATSRDLKLAGETQYF. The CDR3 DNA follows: TGTGCCACCAGCAGAGATCTCAAGCTAGCGGGAGAGACCCAGTACTTC.

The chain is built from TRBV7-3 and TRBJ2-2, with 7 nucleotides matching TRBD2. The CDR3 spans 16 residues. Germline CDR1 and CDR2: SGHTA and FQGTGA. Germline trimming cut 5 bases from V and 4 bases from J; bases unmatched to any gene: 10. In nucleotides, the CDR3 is TGTGCCAGCAGCCCCCAAGCGGGATTGGGCACCGGGGAGCTGTTTTTT. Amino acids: CASSPQAGLGTGELFF.

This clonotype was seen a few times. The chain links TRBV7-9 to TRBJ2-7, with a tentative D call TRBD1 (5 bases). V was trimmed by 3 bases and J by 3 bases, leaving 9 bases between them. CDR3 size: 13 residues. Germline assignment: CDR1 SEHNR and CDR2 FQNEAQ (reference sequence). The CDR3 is CASSLDTVYEQYV. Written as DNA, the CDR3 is TGTGCCAGCAGCTTGGACACCGTCTACGAGCAGTACGTC.

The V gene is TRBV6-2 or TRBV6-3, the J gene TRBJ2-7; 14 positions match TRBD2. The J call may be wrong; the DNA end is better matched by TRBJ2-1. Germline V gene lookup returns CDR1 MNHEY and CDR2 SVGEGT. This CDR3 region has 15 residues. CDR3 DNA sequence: TGTGCCAGCAGTTACCTGACTAGCGGGAGGGGTGAGCAGTTCTTC. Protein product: CASSYLTSGRGEQFF.

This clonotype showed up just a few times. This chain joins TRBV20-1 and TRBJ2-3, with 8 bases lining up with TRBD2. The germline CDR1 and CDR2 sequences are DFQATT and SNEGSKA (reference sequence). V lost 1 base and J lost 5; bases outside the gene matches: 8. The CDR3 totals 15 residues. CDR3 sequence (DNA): TGCAGTGCTAGAGTTCCTAGCGGGTTATTAGATACGCAGTATTTT. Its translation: CSARVPSGLLDTQYF.

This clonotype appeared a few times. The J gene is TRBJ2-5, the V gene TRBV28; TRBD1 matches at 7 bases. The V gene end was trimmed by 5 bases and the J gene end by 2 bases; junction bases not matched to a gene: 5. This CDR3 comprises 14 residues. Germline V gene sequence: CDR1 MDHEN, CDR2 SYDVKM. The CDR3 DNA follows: TGTGCCAGCAGTGTTCAGGACAGGCAAGAGACCCAGTACTTC. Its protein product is CASSVQDRQETQYF.

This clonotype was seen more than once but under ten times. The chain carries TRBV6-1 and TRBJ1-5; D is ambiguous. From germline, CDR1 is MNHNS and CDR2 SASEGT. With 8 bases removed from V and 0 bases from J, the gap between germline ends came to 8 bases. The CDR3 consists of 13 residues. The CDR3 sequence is CASVENSNQPQHF. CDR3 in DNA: TGTGCCAGCGTAGAGAATAGCAATCAGCCCCAGCATTTT.

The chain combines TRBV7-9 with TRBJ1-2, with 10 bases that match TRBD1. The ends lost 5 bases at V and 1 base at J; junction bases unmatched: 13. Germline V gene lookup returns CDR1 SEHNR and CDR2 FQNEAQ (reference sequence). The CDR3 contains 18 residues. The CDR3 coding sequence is TGTGCCAGCAGCCCGCTGGGACAGGGGCCCCGCGTTAACTATGGCTACACCTTC. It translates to CASSPLGQGPRVNYGYTF.

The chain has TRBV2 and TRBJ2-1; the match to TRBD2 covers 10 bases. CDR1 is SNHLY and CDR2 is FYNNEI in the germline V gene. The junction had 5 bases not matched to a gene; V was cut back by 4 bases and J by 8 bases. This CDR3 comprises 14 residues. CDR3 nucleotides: TGTGCCAGCAGTGTATCAGCGGGGGGGGATGAGCAGTTCTTC. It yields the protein CASSVSAGGDEQFF.

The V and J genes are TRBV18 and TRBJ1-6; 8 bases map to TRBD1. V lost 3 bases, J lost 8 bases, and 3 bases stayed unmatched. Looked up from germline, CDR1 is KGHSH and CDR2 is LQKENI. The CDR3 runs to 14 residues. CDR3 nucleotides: TGTGCCAGCTCACCGACAGGGGTTGATTCACCCCTCCACTTT. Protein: CASSPTGVDSPLHF.

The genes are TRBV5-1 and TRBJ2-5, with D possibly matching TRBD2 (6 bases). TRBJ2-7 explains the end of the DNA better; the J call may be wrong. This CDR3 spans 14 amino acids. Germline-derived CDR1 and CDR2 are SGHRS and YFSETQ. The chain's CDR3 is CASADWRGPYEQYF. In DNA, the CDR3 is TGCGCCAGCGCCGATTGGCGGGGACCTTACGAGCAGTACTTC.

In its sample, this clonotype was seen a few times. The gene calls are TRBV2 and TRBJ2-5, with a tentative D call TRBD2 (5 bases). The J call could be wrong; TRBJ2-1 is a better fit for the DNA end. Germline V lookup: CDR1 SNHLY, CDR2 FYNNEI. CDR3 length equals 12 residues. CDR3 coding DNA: TGTGCCAGCAAGGGCGGGCGGAATGAGCAGTTCTTC. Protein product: CASKGGRNEQFF.

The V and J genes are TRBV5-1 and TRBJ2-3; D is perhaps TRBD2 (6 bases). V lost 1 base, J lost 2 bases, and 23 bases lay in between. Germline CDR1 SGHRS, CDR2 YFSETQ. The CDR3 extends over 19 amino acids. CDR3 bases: TGCGCCAGCAGCTTGCCCGATCGCGTAGGGACTGAACACACAGATACGCAGTATTTT. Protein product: CASSLPDRVGTEHTDTQYF.

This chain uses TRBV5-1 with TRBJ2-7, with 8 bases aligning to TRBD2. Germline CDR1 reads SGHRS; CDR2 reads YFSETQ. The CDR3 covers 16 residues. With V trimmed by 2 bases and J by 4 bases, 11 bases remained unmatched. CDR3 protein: CASSLDAGGSFYEQYF. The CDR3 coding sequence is TGCGCCAGCAGCTTAGACGCGGGGGGCTCTTTTTACGAGCAGTACTTC.

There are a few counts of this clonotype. The CDR3: CSASGLAGGQRRTDTQYF. In nucleotides, the CDR3 is TGCAGTGCTTCCGGACTAGCGGGAGGCCAGAGACGCACAGATACGCAGTATTTT. The gene calls are TRBV20-1 and TRBJ2-3; 14 bases fit TRBD2. The CDR3 length is 18 residues. With 5 bases clipped from V and 1 base from J, the junction kept 11 bases outside the gene matches. The germline V gene encodes CDR1 DFQATT and CDR2 SNEGSKA (reference sequence).

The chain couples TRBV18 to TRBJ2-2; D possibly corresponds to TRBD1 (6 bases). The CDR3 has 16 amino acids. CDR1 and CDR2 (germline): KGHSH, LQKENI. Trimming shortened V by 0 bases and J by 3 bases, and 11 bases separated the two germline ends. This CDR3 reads CASSPPTGKHTGELFF. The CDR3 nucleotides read TGTGCCAGCTCACCACCAACAGGGAAACACACCGGGGAGCTGTTTTTT.

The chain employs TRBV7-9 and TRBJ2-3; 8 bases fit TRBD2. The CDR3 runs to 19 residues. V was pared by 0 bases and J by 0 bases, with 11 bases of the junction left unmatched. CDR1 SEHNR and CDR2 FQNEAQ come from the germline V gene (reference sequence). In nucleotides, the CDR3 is TGTGCCAGCAGCTTAGCGAACCTGGGGACTAGGCGGAGCACAGATACGCAGTATTTT. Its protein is CASSLANLGTRRSTDTQYF.

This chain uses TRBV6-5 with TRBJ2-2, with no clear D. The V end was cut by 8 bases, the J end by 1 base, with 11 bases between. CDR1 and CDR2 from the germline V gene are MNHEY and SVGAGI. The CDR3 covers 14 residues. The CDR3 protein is CASSRQKNTGELFF. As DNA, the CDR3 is TGTGCCAGCTCACGGCAGAAGAACACCGGGGAGCTGTTTTTT.